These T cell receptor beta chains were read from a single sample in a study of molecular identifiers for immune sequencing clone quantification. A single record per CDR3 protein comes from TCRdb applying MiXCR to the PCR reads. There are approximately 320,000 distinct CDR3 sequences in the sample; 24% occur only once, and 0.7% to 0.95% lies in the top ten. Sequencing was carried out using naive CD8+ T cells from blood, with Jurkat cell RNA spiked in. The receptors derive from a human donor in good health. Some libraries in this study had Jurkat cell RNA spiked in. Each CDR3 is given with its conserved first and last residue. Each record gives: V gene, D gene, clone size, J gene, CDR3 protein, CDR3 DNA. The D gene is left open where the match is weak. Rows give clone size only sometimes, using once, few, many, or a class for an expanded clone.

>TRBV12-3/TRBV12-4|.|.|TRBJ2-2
CASTPSGNTGELFF
TGTGCCAGCACTCCCTCGGGGAACACCGGGGAGCTGTTTTTT
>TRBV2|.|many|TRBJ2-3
CASSDQGPTDTQYF
TGTGCCAGCAGTGACCAGGGACCCACAGATACGCAGTATTTT
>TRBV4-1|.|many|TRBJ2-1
CASSQGAVNEQFF
TGCGCCAGCAGCCAAGGCGCTGTCAATGAGCAGTTCTTC
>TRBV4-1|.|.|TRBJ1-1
CASSQGGGAEVNTEAFF
TGCGCCAGCAGCCAAGGGGGGGGCGCTGAGGTAAACACTGAAGCTTTCTTT
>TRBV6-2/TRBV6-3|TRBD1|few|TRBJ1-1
CASRTGAEAFF
TGTGCCAGCAGAACAGGGGCTGAAGCTTTCTTT
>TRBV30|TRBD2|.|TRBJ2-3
CAWSVTSGTDTQYF
TGTGCCTGGAGTGTGACTAGCGGCACAGATACGCAGTATTTT
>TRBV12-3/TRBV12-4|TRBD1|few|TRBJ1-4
CASSFYRGRNEKLFF
TGTGCCAGCAGCTTCTACAGGGGGAGAAATGAAAAACTGTTTTTT
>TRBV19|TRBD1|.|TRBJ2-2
CASKDRASGELFF
TGTGCCAGTAAGGACAGGGCGTCCGGGGAGCTGTTTTTT
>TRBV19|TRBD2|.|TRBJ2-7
CASSIGAGGAYEQYF
TGTGCCAGTAGTATCGGGGCGGGGGGTGCCTACGAGCAGTACTTC
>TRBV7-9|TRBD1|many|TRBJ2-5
CASSPWARGTEETQYF
TGTGCCAGCAGCCCTTGGGCTCGAGGGACAGAAGAGACCCAGTACTTC
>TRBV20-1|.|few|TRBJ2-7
CSASDMNEQYF
TGCAGTGCTAGCGATATGAACGAGCAGTACTTC
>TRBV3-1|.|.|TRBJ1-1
CASSQGSGGWNTEAFF
TGTGCCAGCAGCCAGGGTAGCGGGGGCTGGAACACTGAAGCTTTCTTT
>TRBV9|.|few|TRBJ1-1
CASSPAPGHIMNTEAFF
TGTGCCAGCAGCCCCGCTCCCGGCCACATCATGAACACTGAAGCTTTCTTT
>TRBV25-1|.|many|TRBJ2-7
CASSDPSGGPAYEQYF
TGTGCCAGCAGTGATCCATCGGGGGGCCCTGCCTACGAGCAGTACTTC
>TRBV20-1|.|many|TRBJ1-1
CSARGQGVGTEAFF
TGCAGTGCTAGAGGTCAGGGCGTGGGCACTGAAGCTTTCTTT
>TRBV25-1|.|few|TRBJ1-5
CASSAGAGVNQPQHF
TGTGCCAGCTCCGCGGGGGCAGGTGTCAATCAGCCCCAGCATTTT
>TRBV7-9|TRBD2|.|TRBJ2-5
CASSPPGLAEGGKTQYF
TGTGCCAGCAGCCCCCCGGGACTAGCGGAAGGGGGGAAGACCCAGTACTTC
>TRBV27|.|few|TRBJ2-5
CASSWNSGQETQYF
TGTGCCAGCAGTTGGAATAGCGGACAAGAGACCCAGTACTTC
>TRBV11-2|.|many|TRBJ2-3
CASSSPTAQYF
TGTGCCAGCAGCTCCCCTACGGCGCAGTATTTT
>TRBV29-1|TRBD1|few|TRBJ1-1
CSVTGVEAFF
TGCAGCGTAACAGGGGTCGAAGCTTTCTTT
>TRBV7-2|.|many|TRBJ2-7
CASSFTGREQYF
TGTGCCAGCAGCTTTACCGGTCGCGAGCAGTACTTC
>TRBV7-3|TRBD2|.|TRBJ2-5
CAIASKREEQETQYF
TGTGCCATCGCCTCTAAGCGGGAAGAACAAGAGACCCAGTACTTC
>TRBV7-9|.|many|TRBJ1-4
CASSPTGVEKLFF
TGTGCCAGCAGCCCCACAGGCGTTGAAAAACTGTTTTTT
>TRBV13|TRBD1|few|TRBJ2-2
CASSWDRGPGELFF
TGTGCCAGCAGCTGGGACAGGGGACCCGGGGAGCTGTTTTTT
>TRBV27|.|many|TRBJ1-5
CASSLYDIRTDSNQPQHF
TGTGCCAGCAGTTTATACGACATAAGGACAGATAGCAATCAGCCCCAGCATTTT
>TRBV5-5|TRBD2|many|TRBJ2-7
CASSSLAGESYEQYF
TGTGCCAGCAGCTCGCTAGCGGGAGAGAGCTACGAGCAGTACTTC
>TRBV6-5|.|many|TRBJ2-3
CASSYSPVDTQYF
TGTGCCAGCAGTTACTCCCCTGTAGATACGCAGTATTTT
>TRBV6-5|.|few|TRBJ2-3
CASSYSKLNGQPQSTDTQYF
TGTGCCAGCAGTTACTCGAAACTCAACGGACAGCCCCAAAGCACAGATACGCAGTATTTT
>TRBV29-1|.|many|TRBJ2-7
CSVIIGPAYEQYF
TGCAGCGTCATCATAGGGCCAGCCTACGAGCAGTACTTC
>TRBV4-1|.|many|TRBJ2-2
CASSQVTGELFF
TGCGCCAGCAGCCAGGTTACCGGGGAGCTGTTTTTT
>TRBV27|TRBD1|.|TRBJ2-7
CASSLQGATVSYEQYF
TGTGCCAGCAGTTTACAGGGGGCGACTGTCTCCTACGAGCAGTACTTC
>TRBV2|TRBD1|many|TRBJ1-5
CASSERQGIRNQPQHF
TGTGCCAGCAGTGAACGACAGGGGATTCGCAATCAGCCCCAGCATTTT
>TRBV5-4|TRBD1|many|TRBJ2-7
CASSHGQGFEQYF
TGTGCCAGCAGCCATGGACAGGGGTTCGAGCAGTACTTC
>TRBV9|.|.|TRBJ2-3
CASSEAGYTDTQYF
TGTGCCAGCAGCGAAGCTGGGTACACAGATACGCAGTATTTT
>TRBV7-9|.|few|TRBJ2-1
CASSGGAGQAANEQFF
TGTGCCAGCTCTGGGGGGGCGGGGCAGGCGGCCAATGAGCAGTTCTTC
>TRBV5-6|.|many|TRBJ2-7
CASSLSGAYEQYF
TGTGCCAGCAGCTTGTCTGGAGCCTACGAGCAGTACTTC
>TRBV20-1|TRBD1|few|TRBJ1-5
CSAKDREAYSNQPQHF
TGCAGTGCTAAGGACAGGGAAGCGTATAGCAATCAGCCCCAGCATTTT
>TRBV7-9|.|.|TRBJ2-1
CASSLAVDLRTYNEQFF
TGTGCCAGCAGCTTAGCGGTTGACCTTCGAACCTACAATGAGCAGTTCTTC
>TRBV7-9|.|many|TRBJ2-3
CASSPRSGLHRDTQYF
TGTGCCAGCAGCCCACGCTCGGGACTCCACAGAGATACGCAGTATTTT
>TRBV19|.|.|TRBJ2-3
CASSIATSGADTQYF
TGTGCCAGTAGTATAGCGACTAGTGGAGCAGATACGCAGTATTTT
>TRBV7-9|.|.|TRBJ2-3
CASSSGLGITDTQYF
TGTGCCAGCAGCTCGGGACTTGGGATCACAGATACGCAGTATTTT
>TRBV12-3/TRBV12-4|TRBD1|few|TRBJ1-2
CATSLPTGTDYGYTF
TGTGCCACCAGTCTCCCCACCGGGACAGACTATGGCTACACCTTC
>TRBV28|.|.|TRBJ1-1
CASTPSGTPAAFF
TGTGCCAGCACCCCGTCGGGGACCCCTGCAGCTTTCTTT
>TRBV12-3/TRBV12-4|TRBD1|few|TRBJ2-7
CASSRQGPIFPYEQYF
TGTGCCAGCAGTAGACAGGGTCCCATCTTTCCCTACGAGCAGTACTTC
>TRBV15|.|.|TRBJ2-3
CATGREEIDTQYF
TGTGCCACCGGTAGGGAGGAGATTGATACGCAGTATTTT
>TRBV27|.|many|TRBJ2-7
CASSLKGNSYEQYF
TGTGCCAGCAGTTTGAAGGGGAACTCCTACGAGCAGTACTTC
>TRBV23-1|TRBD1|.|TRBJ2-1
CASSHSGTGSSYNEQFF
TGCGCCAGCAGTCACTCCGGGACAGGGAGCTCCTACAATGAGCAGTTCTTC
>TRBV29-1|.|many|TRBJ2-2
CSVVWRQNTGELFF
TGCAGCGTTGTTTGGAGGCAGAACACCGGGGAGCTGTTTTTT
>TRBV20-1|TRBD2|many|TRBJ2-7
CSAAPLANSYEQYF
TGCAGTGCGGCCCCACTAGCGAACTCCTACGAGCAGTACTTC
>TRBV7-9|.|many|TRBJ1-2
CASSPPQGYGYTF
TGTGCCAGCAGCCCCCCGCAGGGGTATGGCTACACCTTC
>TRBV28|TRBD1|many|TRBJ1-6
CASNLGSSTGHNSPLHF
TGTGCCAGCAACCTCGGAAGTTCGACAGGGCATAATTCACCCCTCCACTTT
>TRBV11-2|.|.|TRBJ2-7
CASSYSGVSYEQYF
TGTGCCAGCAGTTACAGCGGCGTCTCCTACGAGCAGTACTTC
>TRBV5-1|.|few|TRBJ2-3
CASSPSLAGASTDTQYF
TGCGCCAGCAGCCCATCGTTGGCGGGTGCAAGCACAGATACGCAGTATTTT
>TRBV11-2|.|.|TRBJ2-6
CASSPPGFGANVLTF
TGTGCCAGCAGCCCCCCGGGTTTTGGGGCCAACGTCCTGACTTTC
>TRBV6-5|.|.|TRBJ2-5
CASSYGPAQETQYF
TGTGCCAGCAGTTACGGCCCGGCCCAAGAGACCCAGTACTTC
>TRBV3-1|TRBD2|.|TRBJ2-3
CASSQDALAGGDTQYF
TGTGCCAGCAGCCAGGACGCACTAGCGGGGGGCGATACGCAGTATTTT
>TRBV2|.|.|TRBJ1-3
CASRPPRTGNTVYF
TGTGCCAGCAGACCACCCCGGACTGGGAACACCGTATATTTT